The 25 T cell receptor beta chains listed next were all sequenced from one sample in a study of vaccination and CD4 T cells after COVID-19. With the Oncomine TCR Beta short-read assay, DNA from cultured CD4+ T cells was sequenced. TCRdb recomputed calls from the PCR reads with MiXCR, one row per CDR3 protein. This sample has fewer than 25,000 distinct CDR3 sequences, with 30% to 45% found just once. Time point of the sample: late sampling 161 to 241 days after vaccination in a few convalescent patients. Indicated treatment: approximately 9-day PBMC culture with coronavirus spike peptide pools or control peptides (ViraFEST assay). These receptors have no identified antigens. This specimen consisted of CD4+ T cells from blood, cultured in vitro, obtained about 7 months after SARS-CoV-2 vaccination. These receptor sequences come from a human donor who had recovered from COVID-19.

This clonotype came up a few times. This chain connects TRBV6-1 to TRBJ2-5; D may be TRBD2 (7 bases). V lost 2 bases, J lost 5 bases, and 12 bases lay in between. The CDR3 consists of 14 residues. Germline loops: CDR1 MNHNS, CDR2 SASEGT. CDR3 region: CASSERGAGETQYF. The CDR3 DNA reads TGTGCCAGCAGTGAACGGGGGGCAGGGGAGACCCAGTACTTC.

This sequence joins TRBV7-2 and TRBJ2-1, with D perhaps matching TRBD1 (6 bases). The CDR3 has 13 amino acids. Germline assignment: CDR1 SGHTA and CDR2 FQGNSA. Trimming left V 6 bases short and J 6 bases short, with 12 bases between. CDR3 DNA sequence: TGTGCCAGCAGTTCCCAAGGGGGCAATGAGCAGTTCTTC. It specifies CASSSQGGNEQFF.

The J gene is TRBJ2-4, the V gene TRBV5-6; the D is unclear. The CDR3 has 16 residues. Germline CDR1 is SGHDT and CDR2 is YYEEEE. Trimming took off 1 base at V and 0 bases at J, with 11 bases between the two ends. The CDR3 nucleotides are TGTGCCAGCAGCTTGATGGCGGACGAAGCCAAAAACATTCAGTACTTC. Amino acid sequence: CASSLMADEAKNIQYF.

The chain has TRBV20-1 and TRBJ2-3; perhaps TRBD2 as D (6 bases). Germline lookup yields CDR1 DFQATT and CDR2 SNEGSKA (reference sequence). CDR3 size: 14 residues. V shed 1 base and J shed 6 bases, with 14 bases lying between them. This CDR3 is CSARAGLPGDTQYF. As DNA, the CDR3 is TGCAGTGCTAGAGCGGGACTTCCGGGGGATACGCAGTATTTT.

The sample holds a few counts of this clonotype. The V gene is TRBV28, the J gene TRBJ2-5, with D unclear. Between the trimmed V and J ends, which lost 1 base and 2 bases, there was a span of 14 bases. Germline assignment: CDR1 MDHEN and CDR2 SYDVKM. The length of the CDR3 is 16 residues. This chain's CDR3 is CASSLLASRKQETQYF. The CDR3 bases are TGTGCCAGCAGTTTATTAGCCAGTCGGAAACAAGAGACCCAGTACTTC.

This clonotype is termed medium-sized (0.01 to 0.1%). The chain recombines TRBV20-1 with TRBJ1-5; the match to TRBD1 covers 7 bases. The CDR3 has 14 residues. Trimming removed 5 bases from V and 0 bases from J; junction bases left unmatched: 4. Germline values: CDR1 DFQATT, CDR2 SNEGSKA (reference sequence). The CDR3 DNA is TGCAGTGCTCGGGGGACAGCTAGCAATCAGCCCCAGCATTTT. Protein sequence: CSARGTASNQPQHF.

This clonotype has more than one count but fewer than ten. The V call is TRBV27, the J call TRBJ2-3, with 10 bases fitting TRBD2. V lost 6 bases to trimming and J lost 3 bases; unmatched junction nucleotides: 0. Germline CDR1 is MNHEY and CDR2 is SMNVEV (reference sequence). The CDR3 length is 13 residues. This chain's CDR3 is CASRTSGTDTQYF. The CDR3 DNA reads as TGTGCCAGCAGGACTAGCGGGACAGATACGCAGTATTTT.

The DNA for the CDR3 is TGTGCCAGCAGTAGCGGGAGGGCCGGGGAGACCCAGTACTTC. Its translation is CASSSGRAGETQYF. The gene calls are TRBV6-2 or TRBV6-3 and TRBJ2-5, with TRBD2 matching 10 bases. V was clipped by 5 bases and J by 5 bases; unmatched bases: 5. Germline lookup yields CDR1 MNHEY and CDR2 SVGEGT. The CDR3 has 14 amino acids.

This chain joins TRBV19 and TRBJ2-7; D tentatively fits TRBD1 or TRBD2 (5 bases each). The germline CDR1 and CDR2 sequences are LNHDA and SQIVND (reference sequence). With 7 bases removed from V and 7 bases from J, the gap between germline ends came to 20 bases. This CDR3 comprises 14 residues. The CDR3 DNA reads TGTGCCAGTAAAGGGACCCCAGACCCCGGAGAGCAGTACTTC. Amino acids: CASKGTPDPGEQYF.

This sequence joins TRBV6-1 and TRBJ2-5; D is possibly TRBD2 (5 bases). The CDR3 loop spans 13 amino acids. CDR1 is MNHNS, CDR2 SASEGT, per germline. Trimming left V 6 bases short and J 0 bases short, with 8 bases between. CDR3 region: CASRTGDQETQYF. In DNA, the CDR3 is TGTGCCAGCAGAACCGGGGACCAAGAGACCCAGTACTTC.

CDR3 residues: CAISESRLAGFQETQYF. In DNA form, the CDR3 reads TGTGCCATCAGTGAGTCTCGGCTAGCGGGGTTCCAAGAGACCCAGTACTTC. The V call is TRBV10-3, the J call TRBJ2-5, with 9 bases aligning to TRBD2. The J segment lost 1 base and the V segment lost 0 bases, leaving 6 bases of the junction unmatched. This CDR3 contains 17 residues. Germline loops: CDR1 ENHRY, CDR2 SYGVKD.

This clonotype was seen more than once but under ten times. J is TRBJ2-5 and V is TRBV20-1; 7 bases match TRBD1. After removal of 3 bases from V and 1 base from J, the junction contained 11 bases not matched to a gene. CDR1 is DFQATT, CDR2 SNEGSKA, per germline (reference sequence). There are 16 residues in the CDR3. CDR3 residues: CSASSHGTASQETQYF. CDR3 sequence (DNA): TGCAGTGCTAGCAGCCACGGGACAGCAAGCCAAGAGACCCAGTACTTC.

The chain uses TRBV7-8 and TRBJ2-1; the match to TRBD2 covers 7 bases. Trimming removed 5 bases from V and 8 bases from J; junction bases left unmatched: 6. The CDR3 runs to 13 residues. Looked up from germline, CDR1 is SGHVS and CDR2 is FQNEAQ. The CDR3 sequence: CASSVDTSDEQFF. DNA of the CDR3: TGTGCCAGCAGCGTGGATACTAGCGATGAGCAGTTCTTC.

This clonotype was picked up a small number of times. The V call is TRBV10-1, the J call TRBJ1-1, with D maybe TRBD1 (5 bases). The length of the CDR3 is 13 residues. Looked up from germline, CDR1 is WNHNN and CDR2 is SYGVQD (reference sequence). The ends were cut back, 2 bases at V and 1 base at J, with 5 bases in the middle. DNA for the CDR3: TGCGCCAGCAGTGAGCAGGGGAACACTGAAGCTTTCTTT. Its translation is CASSEQGNTEAFF.

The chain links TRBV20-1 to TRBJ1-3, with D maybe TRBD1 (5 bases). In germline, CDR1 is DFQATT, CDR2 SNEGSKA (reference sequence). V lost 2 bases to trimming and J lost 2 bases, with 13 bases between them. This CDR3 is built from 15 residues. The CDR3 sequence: CSARSGSGPGNTIYF. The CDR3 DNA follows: TGCAGTGCTAGATCAGGCTCGGGGCCTGGAAACACCATATATTTT.

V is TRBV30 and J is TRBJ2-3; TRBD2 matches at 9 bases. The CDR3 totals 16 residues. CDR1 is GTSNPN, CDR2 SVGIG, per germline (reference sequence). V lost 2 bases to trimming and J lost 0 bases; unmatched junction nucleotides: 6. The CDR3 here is CAWSPGLALSTDTQYF. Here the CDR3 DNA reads TGTGCCTGGAGTCCCGGACTAGCGCTGAGCACAGATACGCAGTATTTT.

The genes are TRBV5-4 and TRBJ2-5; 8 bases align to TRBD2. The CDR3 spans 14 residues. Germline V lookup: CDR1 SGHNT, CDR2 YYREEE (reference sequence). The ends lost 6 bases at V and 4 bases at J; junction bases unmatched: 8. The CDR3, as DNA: TGTGCCAGCACAACTAGCGGCCGCCGAGAGACCCAGTACTTC. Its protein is CASTTSGRRETQYF.

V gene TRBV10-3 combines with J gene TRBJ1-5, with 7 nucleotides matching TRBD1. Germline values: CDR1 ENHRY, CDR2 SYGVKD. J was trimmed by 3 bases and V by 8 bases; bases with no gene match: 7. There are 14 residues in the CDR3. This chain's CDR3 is CAIFSGQDNQPQHF. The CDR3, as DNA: TGTGCCATCTTTTCCGGACAGGACAATCAGCCCCAGCATTTT.

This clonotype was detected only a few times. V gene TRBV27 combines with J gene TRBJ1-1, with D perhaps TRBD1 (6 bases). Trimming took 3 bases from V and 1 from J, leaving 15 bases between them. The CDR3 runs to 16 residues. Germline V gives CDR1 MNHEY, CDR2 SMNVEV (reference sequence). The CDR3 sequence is CASSFGWAGENTEAFF. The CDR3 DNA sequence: TGTGCCAGCAGTTTCGGATGGGCAGGGGAGAACACTGAAGCTTTCTTT.

The CDR3 protein is CASSIRTGELFF. The CDR3 DNA reads as TGTGCCAGCTCAATTCGGACCGGGGAGCTGTTTTTT. The V call is TRBV19, the J call TRBJ2-2; no firm D call. Deletions cut 9 bases from V and 5 bases from J, with 10 bases between. The CDR3 covers 12 residues. CDR1 and CDR2 (germline): LNHDA, SQIVND (reference sequence).

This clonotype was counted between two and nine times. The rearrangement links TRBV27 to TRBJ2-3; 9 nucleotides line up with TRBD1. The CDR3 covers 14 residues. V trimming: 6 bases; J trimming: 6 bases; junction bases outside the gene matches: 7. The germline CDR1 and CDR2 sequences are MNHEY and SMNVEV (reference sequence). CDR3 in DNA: TGTGCCAGCAGCGTACAGGGGGCCGCGGATACGCAGTATTTT. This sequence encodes CASSVQGAADTQYF.

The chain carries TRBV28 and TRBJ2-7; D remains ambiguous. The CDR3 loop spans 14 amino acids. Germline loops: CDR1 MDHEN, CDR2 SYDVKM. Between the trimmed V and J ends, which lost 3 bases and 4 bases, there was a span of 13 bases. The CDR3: CASSFRLSNYEQYF. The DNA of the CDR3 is TGTGCCAGCAGTTTCCGACTTTCCAATTACGAGCAGTACTTC.

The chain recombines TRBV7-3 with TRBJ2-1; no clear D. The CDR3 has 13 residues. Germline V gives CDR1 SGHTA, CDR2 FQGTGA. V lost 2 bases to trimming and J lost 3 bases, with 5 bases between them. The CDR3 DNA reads TGTGCCAGCAGCTTACCCAGCTACAATGAGCAGTTCTTC. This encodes CASSLPSYNEQFF.

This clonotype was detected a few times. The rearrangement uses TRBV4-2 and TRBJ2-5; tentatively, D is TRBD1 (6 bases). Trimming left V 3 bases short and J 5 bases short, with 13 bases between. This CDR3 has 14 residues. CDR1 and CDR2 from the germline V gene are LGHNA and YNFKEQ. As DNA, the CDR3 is TGTGCCAGCAGCCATGCGGACAGTGTGGAGACCCAGTACTTC. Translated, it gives CASSHADSVETQYF.

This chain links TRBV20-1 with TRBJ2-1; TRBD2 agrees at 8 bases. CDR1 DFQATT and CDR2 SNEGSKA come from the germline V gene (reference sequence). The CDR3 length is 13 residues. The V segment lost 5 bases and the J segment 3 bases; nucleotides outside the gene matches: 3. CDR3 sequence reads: CSASGTSYNEQFF. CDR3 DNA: TGCAGTGCTTCCGGGACTAGCTACAATGAGCAGTTCTTC.